This entry lists 18 T cell receptor beta chains sequenced from one sample in a study of shared clonotypes between healthy human individuals. The data were produced by immunoSEQ multiplex PCR, yet TCRdb's version contains in-frame clones alone and is incomplete. The sample carries 2,500,000 or so clones, 80% to 95% recorded once. Sequencing was carried out using naive CD4+ T cells from PBMCs. Subset of the sample: CD45RA+ positively selected. Every receptor here comes from a man between 18 and 35 years old in good health. Some clones in this sample may be carry-over from other donors' samples.

This rearrangement joins TRBV7-2 to TRBJ1-5, with a tentative D call TRBD1 (5 bases). Germline V gene data show CDR1 as SGHTA and CDR2 as FQGNSA. Trimming shortened V by 5 bases and J by 9 bases, and 17 bases separated the two germline ends. The CDR3 loop spans 14 amino acids. CDR3 nucleotide sequence: TGTGCCAGCAGCCCCGGTGGGTCTCAGGGGCCCCAGCATTTT. As protein: CASSPGGSQGPQHF.

The chain is built from TRBV6-5 and TRBJ1-5; D call uncertain. V lost 6 bases, J lost 3 bases, and 15 bases lay in between. CDR3 size: 15 residues. Germline loops: CDR1 MNHEY, CDR2 SVGAGI. Written as DNA, the CDR3 is TGTGCCAGCAGCCCCTGGGGAGGGTTCAATCAGCCCCAGCATTTT. The encoded protein is CASSPWGGFNQPQHF.

The CDR3 is CSVRGQLTDTQYF. The CDR3 DNA follows: TGCAGCGTTCGCGGCCAGCTCACAGATACGCAGTATTTT. The rearrangement links TRBV29-1 to TRBJ2-3, with unresolved D. The CDR3 extends over 13 amino acids. V was cut by 5 bases and J by 2 bases, with 11 bases left in between. The germline CDR1 and CDR2 sequences are SQVTM and ANQGSEA.

The rearrangement links TRBV2 to TRBJ1-3; D not certain. Germline V gives CDR1 SNHLY, CDR2 FYNNEI. V lost 3 bases to trimming and J lost 0 bases, with 3 bases between them. CDR3 length: 13 amino acids. In DNA form, the CDR3 reads TGTGCCAGCAGTGACAACTCTGGAAACACCATATATTTT. Translation gives CASSDNSGNTIYF. The variable domain in full, with the rest retrieved from reference TRBV2 and TRBJ1-3, is EPEVTQTPSHQVTQMGQEVILRCVPISNHLYFYWYRQILGQKVEFLVSFYNNEISEKSEIFDDQFSVERPDGSNFTLKIRSTKLEDSAMYFCASSDNSGNTIYFGEGSWLTVV.

The gene calls are TRBV5-1 and TRBJ2-5; D is possibly TRBD1 or TRBD2 (5 bases each). Germline V gene lookup returns CDR1 SGHRS and CDR2 YFSETQ. CDR3 length equals 14 residues. V was shortened by 4 bases and J by 5 bases, with 15 bases between the two germline ends. In nucleotides, the CDR3 is TGCGCCAGCAGCCCACTAGGGACCCGGGAGACCCAGTACTTC. Protein sequence: CASSPLGTRETQYF.

V and J are TRBV28 and TRBJ1-2; TRBD1 matches at 8 bases. The length of the CDR3 is 13 residues. The germline V gene encodes CDR1 MDHEN and CDR2 SYDVKM. Trimming cost V 6 bases and J 14 bases; bases outside gene matches: 14. CDR3 region: CASRTGQGRSRTF. The CDR3 DNA follows: TGTGCCAGCAGGACCGGACAGGGAAGGAGTAGGACCTTC.

This chain uses TRBV2 with TRBJ2-5; no firm D call. The CDR3 has 11 amino acids. Germline V gene sequence: CDR1 SNHLY, CDR2 FYNNEI. Trimming shortened V by 3 bases and J by 8 bases, and 7 bases separated the two germline ends. The CDR3 DNA sequence: TGTGCCAGCAGTGATCAGGCCACCCAGTACTTC. Translated, it gives CASSDQATQYF. Full variable domain (rest looked up from reference TRBV2 and TRBJ2-5): EPEVTQTPSHQVTQMGQEVILRCVPISNHLYFYWYRQILGQKVEFLVSFYNNEISEKSEIFDDQFSVERPDGSNFTLKIRSTKLEDSAMYFCASSDQATQYFGPGTRLLVL.

The chain uses TRBV19 and TRBJ2-2; unclear D gene. This CDR3 is built from 13 residues. V was pared by 8 bases and J by 4 bases, with 11 bases between. Looked up from germline, CDR1 is LNHDA and CDR2 is SQIVND (reference sequence). CDR3 protein: CASRSAATGELFF. The CDR3 coding sequence is TGTGCCAGTCGGTCCGCGGCCACCGGGGAGCTGTTTTTT.

The chain carries TRBV25-1 and TRBJ2-3; the match to TRBD1 covers 8 bases. The CDR3 runs 17 residues. Looked up from germline, CDR1 is MGHDK and CDR2 is SYGVNS. The V gene end was trimmed by 1 base and the J gene end by 0 bases; junction bases not matched to a gene: 6. The CDR3 sequence is CASSEWGQASSTDTQYF. DNA for the CDR3: TGTGCCAGCAGTGAATGGGGACAGGCCTCTAGCACAGATACGCAGTATTTT.

As regards this clone: Other DNA sequences from this sample encode an identical CDR3 as well. V and J are TRBV7-3 and TRBJ2-5; weak D call: TRBD2 (6 bases). Trimming pared 0 bases from V and 5 bases from J, leaving 10 bases between. Germline CDR1 reads SGHTA; CDR2 reads FQGTGA. This CDR3 comprises 14 residues. The CDR3: CASSLTSGSETQYF. As DNA, the CDR3 is TGTGCCAGCAGCTTAACATCCGGGAGTGAGACCCAGTACTTC.

The V and J genes are TRBV2 and TRBJ2-2; TRBD2 might be the D (6 bases). Germline V gives CDR1 SNHLY, CDR2 FYNNEI. The V end was cut by 1 base, the J end by 6 bases, with 15 bases between. The CDR3 runs 16 residues. The CDR3 bases are TGTGCCAGCAGTGAAGGGGCGCCCCGGGGGTCCGGGGAGCTGTTTTTT. The encoded protein is CASSEGAPRGSGELFF. The full variable domain, completed using reference TRBV2 and TRBJ2-2, is EPEVTQTPSHQVTQMGQEVILRCVPISNHLYFYWYRQILGQKVEFLVSFYNNEISEKSEIFDDQFSVERPDGSNFTLKIRSTKLEDSAMYFCASSEGAPRGSGELFFGEGSRLTVL.

This clone was detected only once. The chain has TRBV29-1 and TRBJ2-3; TRBD2 matches at 12 bases. The trim removed 0 bases at V and 3 bases at J, leaving 10 bases unmatched. Germline V gene lookup returns CDR1 SQVTM and CDR2 ANQGSEA. The CDR3 runs 18 residues. The CDR3 nucleotides read TGCAGCGTTGAAGACTTTCTAGCGGGAGGGTGGGGTACAGATACGCAGTATTTT. Its translation is CSVEDFLAGGWGTDTQYF.

The V call is TRBV6-1, the J call TRBJ1-5; TRBD1 aligns across 8 bases. V was clipped by 6 bases and J by 2 bases; unmatched bases: 6. In germline, CDR1 is MNHNS, CDR2 SASEGT. CDR3 size: 15 residues. CDR3 DNA sequence: TGTGCCAGCAGGGACAGGGCATTGGGCAATCAGCCCCAGCATTTT. It codes for CASRDRALGNQPQHF.

The V gene is TRBV7-9, the J gene TRBJ1-1, with D unresolved. Germline V gene lookup returns CDR1 SEHNR and CDR2 FQNEAQ (reference sequence). With 6 bases removed from V and 1 base from J, the gap between germline ends came to 9 bases. The CDR3 length is 13 residues. In DNA form, the CDR3 reads TGTGCCAGCAGAGGACTGGAGAACACTGAAGCTTTCTTT. The encoded protein is CASRGLENTEAFF.

This chain joins TRBV4-2 and TRBJ2-7, with D possibly TRBD1 on 6 matching bases. This CDR3 comprises 14 residues. Trimming pared 4 bases from V and 3 bases from J, leaving 13 bases between. Germline-derived CDR1 and CDR2 are LGHNA and YNFKEQ. The CDR3 region has the DNA TGTGCCAGCAGCCGGGGGCAGAGCATCTACGAGCAGTACTTC. This codes for CASSRGQSIYEQYF.

CDR3 sequence (DNA): TGTGCCAGCAGTGATGCCGGGGAGCTGTTTTTT. This codes for CASSDAGELFF. The chain combines TRBV25-1 with TRBJ2-2, with D uncertain. V lost 3 bases, J lost 6 bases, and 2 bases lay in between. The CDR3 is 11 residues long. Germline CDR1 reads MGHDK; CDR2 reads SYGVNS.

This clone was detected only once. The chain employs TRBV29-1 and TRBJ2-7; 9 positions match TRBD2. After removal of 4 bases from V and 6 bases from J, the junction contained 7 bases not matched to a gene. Germline-derived CDR1 and CDR2 are SQVTM and ANQGSEA. The CDR3 loop spans 13 amino acids. CDR3: CSVGGRARVEQYF. The DNA for the CDR3 is TGCAGCGTTGGCGGGAGGGCACGGGTCGAGCAGTACTTC.

This clone has only one observation. V usage is TRBV6-6 and J usage is TRBJ2-2; D uncertain. Per the germline V gene, CDR1 is MNHNY and CDR2 is SVGAGI (reference sequence). The CDR3 is 14 amino acids. The V gene lost 5 bases and the J gene lost 2 bases, with 9 bases spanning the gap. Here the CDR3 reads CASSRRTNTGELFF. In DNA form, the CDR3 reads TGTGCCAGCAGTCGGCGAACCAACACCGGGGAGCTGTTTTTT.